Following are 24 T cell receptor beta chains from one sample sequenced in a study of blood T cells in healthy people across ages. Using a J-beta primer mix together with a sample-barcoded 5' primer, a second PCR was run for roughly 6 to 12 cycles. MiXCR, run by TCRdb on the 5' RACE reads, gives a single entry per CDR3 protein. The table includes about 1,800,000 distinct CDR3 sequences, over 25% detected once. The sample consisted of blood. The origin of the receptors is a woman aged 25-40 years in good health.

This chain links TRBV2 with TRBJ2-7, with D possibly matching TRBD2 (6 bases). Germline CDR1 is SNHLY and CDR2 is FYNNEI. The CDR3 is 13 residues long. V was shortened by 4 bases and J by 6 bases, with 13 bases between the two germline ends. The CDR3 loop is CASSGDSYLEQYF. Here the CDR3 DNA reads TGTGCCAGCAGTGGGGACTCCTACCTCGAGCAGTACTTC.

This clonotype was counted only a few times. The chain combines TRBV4-1 with TRBJ2-3, with 9 bases aligning to TRBD2. Trimming cost V 2 bases and J 6 bases; bases outside gene matches: 15. This CDR3 is 18 amino acids long. Germline-derived CDR1 and CDR2 are MGHRA and YSYEKL. The CDR3 region is CASSQFPSGLAGRDTQYF. In DNA, the CDR3 is TGCGCCAGCAGCCAATTTCCGTCCGGGCTAGCGGGGCGGGATACGCAGTATTTT.

CDR3 sequence (DNA): TGTGCCAGCAGCCCCCGTGGGACAGGGGGGATGGCGGGAGCCTACGAGCAGTACTTC. Translation: CASSPRGTGGMAGAYEQYF. The V gene is TRBV7-2, the J gene TRBJ2-7, with 11 nucleotides matching TRBD1. Unmatched junction bases numbered 17, after V lost 5 bases and J lost 2 bases. From germline, CDR1 is SGHTA and CDR2 FQGNSA. This CDR3 has 19 residues.

The chain uses TRBV12-3 or TRBV12-4 and TRBJ2-1, with 14 positions matching TRBD2. This CDR3 spans 15 amino acids. After removal of 10 bases from V and 8 bases from J, the junction contained 10 bases not matched to a gene. CDR3 in DNA: TGTGCCACCCTTACTGCGACTAGCGGGAGGGATGAGCAGTTCTTC. Its protein product is CATLTATSGRDEQFF.

This chain links TRBV20-1 with TRBJ2-5; 11 bases line up with TRBD2. V lost 0 bases to trimming and J lost 5 bases; unmatched junction nucleotides: 11. The CDR3 loop spans 17 amino acids. Per the germline V gene, CDR1 is DFQATT and CDR2 is SNEGSKA (reference sequence). CDR3 in amino acids: CSARDLASGRSRETQYF. The DNA for the CDR3 is TGCAGTGCTAGAGATCTGGCTAGCGGGAGGAGTCGGGAGACCCAGTACTTC.

This clonotype was detected ten times or more. The chain uses TRBV7-3 and TRBJ2-1; D unresolved. Germline CDR1 is SGHTA and CDR2 is FQGTGA. V was clipped by 4 bases and J by 7 bases, with 11 bases between them. The length of the CDR3 is 13 residues. The CDR3 region is CASSSVPANEQFF. The DNA of the CDR3 is TGTGCCAGCAGCTCCGTCCCAGCGAATGAGCAGTTCTTC.

The J gene is TRBJ2-5, the V gene TRBV3-1; no firm D call. V was shortened by 0 bases and J by 5 bases, with 13 bases between the two germline ends. CDR1 and CDR2 from the germline V gene are LGHDT and YNNKEL (reference sequence). This CDR3 comprises 15 residues. DNA for the CDR3: TGTGCCAGCAGCCAAGATAACTCAAGAAGGGAGACCCAGTACTTC. Translating it yields CASSQDNSRRETQYF.

In the case of this clonotype: This may come from a read error, since a much larger clone is one base off. The chain combines TRBV5-1 with TRBJ2-5; 9 nucleotides agree with TRBD2. The DNA end is more similar to TRBJ2-7, so the J call may be wrong. Germline CDR1 is SGHRS and CDR2 is YFSETQ. This CDR3 contains 15 residues. CDR3 in amino acids: CASSVAGLAGNEQYF. The CDR3 bases are TGCGCCAGCAGCGTGGCTGGTCTAGCGGGGAACGAGCAGTACTTC.

This clonotype was detected ten times or more. This chain links TRBV4-3 with TRBJ2-1; 8 positions agree with TRBD2. Looked up from germline, CDR1 is LGHNA and CDR2 is YSLEER. This CDR3 has 15 residues. With V trimmed by 8 bases and J by 0 bases, 6 bases remained unmatched. The CDR3 DNA reads TGCGCCAGCCGAGCGGGAGCCCACTCCTACAATGAGCAGTTCTTC. It specifies CASRAGAHSYNEQFF.

This clonotype was observed at least ten times. V usage is TRBV4-1 and J usage is TRBJ2-1, with TRBD2 matching 10 bases. The CDR3 loop spans 19 amino acids. Germline V gene sequence: CDR1 MGHRA, CDR2 YSYEKL. The ends lost 1 base at V and 4 bases at J; junction bases unmatched: 13. CDR3 in amino acids: CASSQVSASGGREYNEQFF. The DNA of the CDR3 is TGCGCCAGCAGCCAAGTCTCGGCTAGCGGGGGCCGAGAATACAATGAGCAGTTCTTC.

There are a few counts of this clonotype. The chain has TRBV27 and TRBJ1-1; a weak D match, TRBD1 (6 bases). Germline V gene lookup returns CDR1 MNHEY and CDR2 SMNVEV (reference sequence). This CDR3 has 15 residues. Trimming left V 6 bases short and J 0 bases short, with 14 bases between. This CDR3 reads CASSQTGSMNTEAFF. The CDR3 region has the DNA TGTGCCAGCAGCCAGACAGGATCCATGAACACTGAAGCTTTCTTT.

This chain joins TRBV7-9 and TRBJ2-1; TRBD2 is a possible D gene (10 bases). The CDR3 covers 15 residues. The germline V and J ends were trimmed by 7 bases and 8 bases, with 21 bases remaining between them. The germline V gene has CDR1 SEHNR and CDR2 FQNEAQ (reference sequence). The CDR3, as DNA: TGTGCCAGCAACGACAGGGGGACTAGCGTCTATGAGCAGTTCTTC. The encoded protein is CASNDRGTSVYEQFF. Complete variable domain (other parts from reference TRBV7-9 and TRBJ2-1): DTGVSQNPRHKITKRGQNVTFRCDPISEHNRLYWYRQTLGQGPEFLTYFQNEAQLEKSRLLSDRFSAERPKGSFSTLEIQRTEQGDSAMYLCASNDRGTSVYEQFFGPGTRLTVL.

This clonotype was observed a handful of times. The J gene is TRBJ2-5, the V gene TRBV15; D gene ambiguous. The CDR3 consists of 14 residues. V shed 6 bases and J shed 1 base, with 12 bases lying between them. Germline V gives CDR1 LNHNV, CDR2 YYDKDF (reference sequence). CDR3 amino acids: CATRRPSSQETQYF. CDR3 DNA: TGTGCCACCAGGAGACCCAGCAGCCAAGAGACCCAGTACTTC.

The J gene is TRBJ1-6, the V gene TRBV27, with TRBD1 matching over 7 bases. V trimming: 6 bases; J trimming: 7 bases; junction bases outside the gene matches: 9. Germline lookup yields CDR1 MNHEY and CDR2 SMNVEV (reference sequence). The CDR3 totals 15 residues. CDR3 nucleotide sequence: TGTGCCAGCAGACACGGGACAGTACTAAATTCACCCCTCCACTTT. Amino acids: CASRHGTVLNSPLHF.

The V gene is TRBV12-3 or TRBV12-4, the J gene TRBJ1-5; unclear D gene. Trimming stripped 2 bases from V and 4 bases from J, with 9 bases between. The CDR3 has 14 residues. Here the CDR3 reads CASSLSSTNQPQHF. CDR3 sequence (DNA): TGTGCCAGCAGTTTAAGCAGCACTAATCAGCCCCAGCATTTT.

This chain connects TRBV20-1 to TRBJ1-4; maybe TRBD1 (6 bases). The germline V gene has CDR1 DFQATT and CDR2 SNEGSKA (reference sequence). Trimming took off 0 bases at V and 8 bases at J, with 16 bases between the two ends. The CDR3 covers 15 residues. CDR3 nucleotides: TGCAGTGCTAGAGATCCGTGGGGGCGGGGCGAAAAACTGTTTTTT. It yields the protein CSARDPWGRGEKLFF.

This clonotype appeared a single time. This could be a read error, since a much larger clone is one nucleotide away. This sequence joins TRBV7-2 and TRBJ2-5; D is undetermined. V lost 2 bases, J lost 1 base, and 8 bases lay in between. Per the germline V gene, CDR1 is SGHTA and CDR2 is FQGNSA. The CDR3 is 14 residues long. The CDR3 is CASSLIASQETQYF. The CDR3 DNA is TGTGCCAGCAGCTTAATTGCCTCCCAAGAGACCCAGTACTTC.

Of note for this clonotype: A single base separates this from a much larger clone, so it may be a read error. This chain joins TRBV10-2 and TRBJ2-1; D possibly matches TRBD1 or TRBD2 (8 bases each). V was shortened by 7 bases and J by 10 bases, with 29 bases between the two germline ends. The CDR3 is 17 amino acids. The germline V gene encodes CDR1 WSHSY and CDR2 SAAADI. The CDR3 region has the DNA TGCGCCAGCAAGGGGACTAGTCGGCGTCGTCCAGGGGGCGAGCAGTTCTTC. Its translation is CASKGTSRRRPGGEQFF.

The chain has TRBV20-1 and TRBJ2-1; TRBD2 matches 10 bases. CDR1 and CDR2 (germline): DFQATT, SNEGSKA (reference sequence). Trimming took 6 bases from V and 4 from J; bases not matched to a gene: 9. CDR3 length equals 15 residues. DNA of the CDR3: TGCAGTGCCAGGCGGCTAGCGGGAGCTTACAATGAGCAGTTCTTC. Its protein is CSARRLAGAYNEQFF.

This clonotype was counted between two and nine times. The chain carries TRBV7-9 and TRBJ2-5, with 10 bases identical to TRBD1. The germline V gene has CDR1 SEHNR and CDR2 FQNEAQ (reference sequence). The V and J ends lost 5 bases and 6 bases, in that order; junction bases with no gene match: 9. This CDR3 is built from 15 residues. This CDR3 is CASSKGTGDWKTQYF. The CDR3 coding sequence is TGTGCCAGCAGCAAGGGGACAGGGGACTGGAAGACCCAGTACTTC.

The chain couples TRBV7-8 to TRBJ1-5; no reliable D call. The CDR3 runs 17 residues. The germline gives CDR1 SGHVS, CDR2 FQNEAQ. V lost 3 bases to trimming and J lost 0 bases, with 15 bases between them. CDR3: CASSLIRAGSSNQPQHF. In DNA, the CDR3 is TGTGCCAGCAGCTTGATTCGGGCGGGCAGTAGCAATCAGCCCCAGCATTTT.

The chain carries TRBV7-2 and TRBJ1-5; D remains ambiguous. The CDR3 runs to 14 residues. Deletions cut 8 bases from V and 1 base from J, with 12 bases between. CDR1 is SGHTA and CDR2 is FQGNSA in the germline V gene. This CDR3 reads CASAPRGSNQPQHF. The CDR3 DNA reads as TGTGCCAGCGCCCCCCGTGGCAGCAATCAGCCCCAGCATTTT.

CDR3 sequence reads: CSAIPASGGEETQYF. The CDR3, as DNA: TGCAGTGCCATCCCCGCGAGCGGGGGGGAAGAGACCCAGTACTTC. The rearrangement uses TRBV20-1 and TRBJ2-5; TRBD2 aligns across 10 bases. This CDR3 spans 15 amino acids. V shed 6 bases, J shed 3 bases, and the junction held 10 bases outside the gene matches. Germline assignment: CDR1 DFQATT and CDR2 SNEGSKA (reference sequence).

This clonotype was seen only a few times. The rearrangement uses TRBV29-1 and TRBJ2-5; possibly TRBD1 for D (7 bases). The CDR3 loop spans 13 amino acids. The germline gives CDR1 SQVTM, CDR2 ANQGSEA. V was cut by 4 bases and J by 5 bases, with 14 bases left in between. The CDR3 bases are TGCAGCGTTGTCAGACAGGGAGGTGAGACCCAGTACTTC. Translation: CSVVRQGGETQYF. Filled out from reference TRBV29-1 and TRBJ2-5, the complete variable domain reads SAVISQKPSRDICQRGTSLTIQCQVDSQVTMMFWYRQQPGQSLTLIATANQGSEATYESGFVIDKFPISRPNLTFSTLTVSNMSPEDSSIYLCSVVRQGGETQYFGPGTRLLVL.